The T cell receptor (beta chain) described here comes from a study of T cells in Graves' hyperthyroidism and ophthalmopathy. It was RNA transcripts that yielded the amplified TCR beta CDR3 regions. During a first-round RT-PCR of the TCR CDR3, the HTBI primer set was used. TCRdb analysed the multiplex PCR reads with MiXCR anew, one entry per CDR3 protein. The sample has roughly 380,000 distinct CDR3 sequences, more than 11% seen once. PBMCs were collected from a roughly 10 ml volume of fresh peripheral blood. This clonotype was counted only a few times. Germline CDR1 reads KGHDR; CDR2 reads SFDVKD. This CDR3 is built from 14 residues. V was trimmed by 0 bases and J by 6 bases, leaving 8 bases between them.

The clonotype was recovered from a woman aged 55-70 years with Graves' hyperthyroidism. The chain joins TRBV24-1 to TRBJ2-1; a weak D match, TRBD2 (6 bases). Sequencing input: blood. CDR3 residues: CATSDLQGGNEQFF. The CDR3 DNA is TGTGCCACCAGTGATTTGCAGGGAGGCAATGAGCAGTTCTTC.